This TCR beta chain emerged from a study of siplizumab effects on memory and regulatory T cells (dated by TCRdb to the late 2010s). Broadly, across the study: The study examined how the anti-CD2 antibody siplizumab affects alloreactive T-cell subsets in allogeneic mixed lymphocyte reactions built from human PBMCs.

Libraries came from the immunoSEQ multiplex PCR assay. The deep sequencing platform assayed some 90,000 TCR templates per sample. Genomic DNA extracted from sorted T cells was used for TCRbeta CDR3 sequencing. The study's processing was this. The R programming language was used for the clonal analysis of the TCRbeta CDR3 data. Alloreactive CD4+ and CD8+ clones were identified by comparing unstimulated samples to CFSE-low samples taken after the reaction. Regulatory or non-regulatory origin of alloreactive CD4+ clones was assigned by matching sequences to the sorted unstimulated Treg and non-Treg repertoires. TCRdb holds this immuneACCESS table with in-frame rearrangements only. Some clones are missing; in checked studies, unresolved V genes explain under half, and the rest has no known cause. The V and J calls and clone size were taken over from that table, and D and trimming were inferred from the DNA. Within this sample are about 100,000 clones, with 85% to 95% of them counted one time only. The top ten clonotypes cover 1% to 1.5% of the sample.

Sorted unstimulated T cells, along with proliferating T cells recovered from mixed lymphocyte reactions, underwent TCRbeta CDR3 sequencing. Fresh whole blood from fewer than 11 HLA-typed healthy donors served as the source for isolating PBMCs. To map where alloreactive clones came from, CD4+ non-regulatory T cells in the unstimulated state were FACS-sorted. Overall study results and their limits: Compared with memory T cells, unstimulated naive T cells appeared more diverse, and naive cells seemed to make a substantial contribution to the alloresponse. A naive or memory phenotype could not be assigned to roughly 80-97% of proliferating CD4+ or CD8+ clones. Siplizumab significantly reduced the cumulative frequency of alloreactive sequences traceable to unstimulated CD4+ memory T cells. Among mappable alloreactive CD4+ clones, an average Treg-derived fraction of about 70% was observed with siplizumab, compared with roughly 27% in control reactions. Because sequences at frequencies below about 10^-5 were poorly captured, only a minor fraction of alloreactive clones could be mapped back to unstimulated subsets. Whether proliferating Tregs from siplizumab cultures actually had suppressive function was not functionally confirmed.

About this clone: Its recognized antigen is unknown. Base-call qualities are not available, and no considerably larger clone is one nucleotide away.

V loses 11 bases, J loses 0 bases, and the germline ends lie 17 bases apart. CDR1 is given as MNHNS and CDR2 as SASEGT, both from the germline V gene. Its CDR3 holds 15 amino acids, cysteine through phenylalanine. Only the CDR3 portion is preserved as DNA: 45 bases, with reading frame beginning at the first base. Sequencing used non-Treg CD4+ T cells sorted from blood. Read against the paper, the sample's cell subset or site label means: FACS-sorted unstimulated CD4+ non-regulatory T cells. The sequence links TRBV6-1 to TRBJ1-5; there is no confident call for the D gene. The TCR sequence derives from a human donor in good health. At the DNA level, the sequence is TGTGCCGGAACCTCGGGTCCCAATAGCAATCAGCCCCAGCATTTT. The encoded protein is CAGTSGPNSNQPQHF.